These 27 T cell receptor beta chains share one sample of origin, sequenced in a study of blood T cell repertoires in COVID-19. Clones were read by immunoSEQ multiplex PCR, and TCRdb kept only the in-frame ones, dropping some. Here the sample spans about 120,000 clones, more than 70% being singletons. What was sequenced was peripheral blood. Receptor source: a human donor in a cohort sampled during active COVID-19.

This clone showed up just once. J is TRBJ1-5 and V is TRBV6-5; 8 nucleotides match TRBD1. The CDR3 is 15 amino acids. Germline lookup yields CDR1 MNHEY and CDR2 SVGAGI. After removal of 5 bases from V and 1 base from J, the junction contained 4 bases not matched to a gene. The CDR3, as DNA: TGTGCCAGCAGTCCAGGGGGCAAGAGCAATCAGCCCCAGCATTTT. Translation: CASSPGGKSNQPQHF.

The gene calls are TRBV24-1 and TRBJ2-1; 7 bases are a match to TRBD2. The length of the CDR3 is 13 residues. The germline gives CDR1 KGHDR, CDR2 SFDVKD. V shed 7 bases, J shed 6 bases, and the junction held 5 bases outside the gene matches. CDR3 DNA sequence: TGTGCCACCAGCGGACTAGGCGCCAATGAGCAGTTCTTC. Translation gives CATSGLGANEQFF.

The chain has TRBV11-3 and TRBJ2-7, with 9 bases fitting TRBD1. Germline-derived CDR1 and CDR2 are SGHNT and YENEEA. The length of the CDR3 is 15 residues. Germline trimming cut 1 base from V and 6 bases from J; bases unmatched to any gene: 7. CDR3 protein: CASSLGGQGAVEQYF. The CDR3 bases are TGTGCCAGCAGCTTAGGGGGACAGGGCGCCGTCGAGCAGTACTTC. The full variable domain, completed using reference TRBV11-3 and TRBJ2-7, is EAGVVQSPRYKIIEKKQPVAFWCNPISGHNTLYWYLQNLGQGPELLIRYENEEAVDDSQLPKDRFSAERLKGVDSTLKIQPAELGDSAVYLCASSLGGQGAVEQYFGPGTRLTVT.

This clone was observed once. J is TRBJ1-4 and V is TRBV28; D not certain. Trimming left V 6 bases short and J 0 bases short, with 8 bases between. Germline V lookup: CDR1 MDHEN, CDR2 SYDVKM. CDR3 length: 14 residues. CDR3 in DNA: TGTGCCAGCAGCCCATCTACAACTAATGAAAAACTGTTTTTT. Translating gives CASSPSTTNEKLFF. The full variable domain, its missing parts supplied by reference TRBV28 and TRBJ1-4, is DVKVTQSSRYLVKRTGEKVFLECVQDMDHENMFWYRQDPGLGLRLIYFSYDVKMKEKGDIPEGYSVSREKKERFSLILESASTNQTSMYLCASSPSTTNEKLFFGSGTQLSVL.

This clone was detected once. The chain is built from TRBV11-3 and TRBJ1-4; D might be TRBD1 (6 bases). This CDR3 contains 15 residues. Deletions cut 3 bases from V and 3 bases from J, with 11 bases between. CDR1 is SGHNT and CDR2 is YENEEA in the germline V gene. CDR3 sequence (DNA): TGTGCCAGCAGCTTCTCGACAGGTCCTAATGAAAAACTGTTTTTT. Translating gives CASSFSTGPNEKLFF.

V gene TRBV6-5 combines with J gene TRBJ1-5, with 10 bases aligning to TRBD1. V dropped 5 bases and J dropped 6; count of bases not matched to a gene: 7. This CDR3 has 15 amino acids. From germline, CDR1 is MNHEY and CDR2 SVGAGI. CDR3 sequence: CASSLDRGRTQPQHF. The CDR3 region has the DNA TGTGCCAGCAGTCTCGACAGGGGGCGAACTCAGCCCCAGCATTTT.

This rearrangement joins TRBV28 to TRBJ2-1; 14 bases map to TRBD2. CDR3 length equals 15 residues. Losses at the gene ends were 5 bases for V and 10 bases for J; bases not matched to a gene: 7. Germline lookup yields CDR1 MDHEN and CDR2 SYDVKM. The CDR3 reads CASSPGTSGSFEQFF. CDR3 DNA: TGTGCCAGCAGTCCGGGGACTAGCGGGAGTTTCGAGCAGTTCTTC.

CDR3 loop: CASSKPGERYEQYF. Written as DNA, the CDR3 is TGTGCCAGCAGTAAACCGGGAGAGCGTTACGAGCAGTACTTC. The chain employs TRBV6-6 and TRBJ2-7; possible D gene TRBD2, 6 bases. CDR1 MNHNY and CDR2 SVGAGI come from the germline V gene (reference sequence). CDR3 length: 14 residues. Trimming left V 5 bases short and J 4 bases short, with 15 bases between.

The V gene is TRBV28, the J gene TRBJ1-1, with unresolved D. Germline V lookup: CDR1 MDHEN, CDR2 SYDVKM. This CDR3 is 16 amino acids long. Deletions cut 3 bases from V and 0 bases from J, with 14 bases between. The CDR3 region is CASSFQAGYMNTEAFF. DNA for the CDR3: TGTGCCAGCAGTTTTCAAGCAGGCTACATGAACACTGAAGCTTTCTTT.

The gene calls are TRBV7-3 and TRBJ2-7, with D possibly matching TRBD2 (7 bases). In germline, CDR1 is SGHTA, CDR2 FQGTGA. The germline V and J ends were trimmed by 1 base and 5 bases, with 18 bases remaining between them. The CDR3 length is 16 residues. The CDR3 loop is CASSLKGRGAWDEQYF. CDR3 coding DNA: TGTGCCAGCAGCTTAAAAGGACGGGGGGCCTGGGACGAGCAGTACTTC.

The V gene is TRBV10-1, the J gene TRBJ2-3; the match to TRBD2 covers 10 bases. Germline V gives CDR1 WNHNN, CDR2 SYGVQD (reference sequence). V was clipped by 5 bases and J by 3 bases; unmatched bases: 17. This CDR3 region has 19 residues. The DNA for the CDR3 is TGCGCCAGCAGTCCGTTAAACCGGGCTAGCGGGAGTGGTACAGATACGCAGTATTTT. This sequence encodes CASSPLNRASGSGTDTQYF.

The rearrangement uses TRBV7-9 and TRBJ2-7; D unresolved. Germline V gene sequence: CDR1 SEHNR, CDR2 FQNEAQ (reference sequence). V lost 3 bases and J lost 2, with 14 bases in between. The CDR3 consists of 15 residues. The CDR3 region has the DNA TGTGCCAGCAGCTTCGTAGCTGCCCACCCCTACGAGCAGTACTTC. It encodes CASSFVAAHPYEQYF.

This clone has more than one count but fewer than ten. The chain uses TRBV2 and TRBJ2-6; D is perhaps TRBD1 (5 bases). This CDR3 comprises 14 residues. V lost 11 bases and J 0 bases, leaving 11 bases between the germline ends. Germline CDR1 is SNHLY and CDR2 is FYNNEI. CDR3 sequence (DNA): TGTGCCGGAAGTGACAGCTCTGGGGCCAACGTCCTGACTTTC. Translating gives CAGSDSSGANVLTF.

V and J are TRBV28 and TRBJ2-7; 7 bases fit TRBD1. There are 14 residues in the CDR3. V was clipped by 6 bases and J by 3 bases; unmatched bases: 8. Germline loops: CDR1 MDHEN, CDR2 SYDVKM. Here the CDR3 DNA reads TGTGCCAGCAGCACGACAGGGAAGGGCTACGAGCAGTACTTC. Its protein is CASSTTGKGYEQYF.

The J gene is TRBJ2-7, the V gene TRBV29-1, with 9 nucleotides matching TRBD1. Germline CDR1 is SQVTM and CDR2 is ANQGSEA. The CDR3 runs 15 residues. V lost 2 bases to trimming and J lost 1 base; unmatched junction nucleotides: 6. The CDR3 DNA reads as TGCAGCGTTGAAACCGGGACAGGGCCATCCTACGAGCAGTACTTC. As protein: CSVETGTGPSYEQYF.

The J gene is TRBJ2-7, the V gene TRBV5-6, with 9 bases lining up with TRBD1. The junction had 5 bases not matched to a gene; V was cut back by 4 bases and J by 3 bases. The CDR3 has 14 residues. CDR1 is SGHDT, CDR2 YYEEEE, per germline. The CDR3 is CASSPGQGNYEQYF. For the CDR3, the DNA is TGTGCCAGCAGCCCGGGACAGGGTAACTACGAGCAGTACTTC.

This clone was seen just once. The chain carries TRBV7-9 and TRBJ1-4, with 8 bases identical to TRBD1. The length of the CDR3 is 12 residues. Germline CDR1 and CDR2: SEHNR and FQNEAQ (reference sequence). V lost 10 bases, J lost 6 bases, and 4 bases stayed unmatched. The CDR3 DNA sequence: TGTGCCATCGGACAGGGCTATGAAAAACTGTTTTTT. This encodes CAIGQGYEKLFF.

This chain links TRBV7-9 with TRBJ2-7; TRBD2 might be the D (6 bases). Germline values: CDR1 SEHNR, CDR2 FQNEAQ (reference sequence). V dropped 5 bases and J dropped 4 bases, with 12 bases sitting between them. The length of the CDR3 is 13 residues. Here the CDR3 reads CASSLSGPYEQYF. The CDR3 region has the DNA TGTGCCAGCAGCCTTAGCGGTCCTTACGAGCAGTACTTC.

The chain is built from TRBV7-6 and TRBJ2-7, with TRBD2 as a possible D gene (6 bases). CDR1 and CDR2 (germline): SGHVS, FNYEAQ. Trimming took 5 bases from V and 5 from J, leaving 19 bases between them. CDR3 length equals 15 residues. CDR3 sequence reads: CASSTRGGLGDEQYF. The CDR3 DNA sequence: TGTGCCAGCAGCACCCGCGGAGGGCTGGGTGACGAGCAGTACTTC.

The V call is TRBV27, the J call TRBJ1-5; TRBD1 might be the D (5 bases). V lost 5 bases and J 4 bases, leaving 15 bases between the germline ends. The germline CDR1 and CDR2 sequences are MNHEY and SMNVEV (reference sequence). The CDR3 runs to 15 residues. The DNA for the CDR3 is TGTGCCAGCAGTAACTACGCGGGGCGGAATCAGCCCCAGCATTTT. Its translation: CASSNYAGRNQPQHF.

This clone was picked up one time. DNA of the CDR3: TGTGCCAGCAGTCCTCCTCTTAACTATGGCTACACCTTC. Amino acids: CASSPPLNYGYTF. This chain joins TRBV7-9 and TRBJ1-2; D call uncertain. V was trimmed by 6 bases and J by 1 base, leaving 9 bases between them. The CDR3 consists of 13 residues. CDR1 is SEHNR and CDR2 is FQNEAQ in the germline V gene (reference sequence).

This chain links TRBV5-6 with TRBJ1-4; 7 bases fit TRBD1. Per the germline V gene, CDR1 is SGHDT and CDR2 is YYEEEE. The CDR3 spans 16 residues. The J segment lost 8 bases and the V segment lost 0 bases, leaving 10 bases of the junction unmatched. CDR3 protein: CASSLASVGGYEKLFF. Here the CDR3 DNA reads TGTGCCAGCAGCTTGGCCAGCGTAGGGGGCTACGAAAAACTGTTTTTT.

The J gene is TRBJ2-7, the V gene TRBV2; the match to TRBD1 covers 7 bases. Germline trimming cut 5 bases from V and 0 bases from J; bases unmatched to any gene: 4. The CDR3 is 14 amino acids. From germline, CDR1 is SNHLY and CDR2 FYNNEI. The CDR3: CASSTDRTSYEQYF. The CDR3 DNA is TGTGCCAGCAGTACGGACAGGACCTCCTACGAGCAGTACTTC.

The gene calls are TRBV27 and TRBJ1-4; TRBD1 matches at 8 bases. Looked up from germline, CDR1 is MNHEY and CDR2 is SMNVEV (reference sequence). With 6 bases clipped from V and 7 bases from J, the junction kept 4 bases outside the gene matches. CDR3 length: 13 residues. CDR3 loop: CASSPGGGEKLFF. CDR3 in DNA: TGTGCCAGCAGCCCAGGGGGCGGTGAAAAACTGTTTTTT.

The chain is built from TRBV6-5 and TRBJ2-7; 7 bases fit TRBD2. This CDR3 contains 14 residues. V shed 4 bases and J 4 bases; nucleotides not matched to a gene: 7. Germline V gene sequence: CDR1 MNHEY, CDR2 SVGAGI. CDR3 in DNA: TGTGCCAGCAGTTTAAGTCTAGCGGAGTACGAGCAGTACTTC. This sequence encodes CASSLSLAEYEQYF.

This clone was recorded only once. The chain carries TRBV2 and TRBJ2-5; 9 bases line up with TRBD1. The V gene end was trimmed by 6 bases and the J gene end by 5 bases; junction bases not matched to a gene: 7. The CDR3 runs 14 residues. CDR1 SNHLY and CDR2 FYNNEI come from the germline V gene. The CDR3 loop reads CASSPGQGTETQYF. Written as DNA, the CDR3 is TGTGCCAGCAGCCCGGGACAGGGTACGGAGACCCAGTACTTC.

The chain combines TRBV2 with TRBJ1-1; 8 bases are a match to TRBD1. CDR1 is SNHLY and CDR2 is FYNNEI in the germline V gene. V was pared by 8 bases and J by 1 base, with 12 bases of the junction left unmatched. The CDR3 loop spans 16 amino acids. CDR3 bases: TGTGCCAGCGACGGGGCCGGGGGACAGGAGAACACTGAAGCTTTCTTT. Translated, it gives CASDGAGGQENTEAFF.